This T cell receptor beta chain was documented in a study of ipilimumab plus nivolumab after autologous stem cell transplantation. Using immunoSEQ multiplex PCR, the repertoire was profiled, and TCRdb retains in-frame clones only, with some absent. Of about 16,000 clones in the sample, approximately 82% were seen once. Germline values: CDR1 MNHEY, CDR2 SMNVEV (reference sequence). This CDR3 has 15 amino acids. V lost 11 bases to trimming and J lost 0 bases, with 17 bases between them. This specimen consisted of PBMCs, obtained in a trial of ipilimumab plus nivolumab as post-transplant consolidation. The receptor was isolated from a male donor with diffuse large B-cell lymphoma. This sequence joins TRBV27 and TRBJ2-1; D may be TRBD2 (6 bases). CDR3 region: CASGEDTSSYNEQFF. Here the CDR3 DNA reads TGTGCCTCCGGGGAGGATACTAGCTCCTACAATGAGCAGTTCTTC.